The clone carrying this T cell receptor beta chain was detected once. What it recognizes is unknown. The study recruited hyperthyroidism patients aged 18 to 65 who were newly diagnosed, under 2 months' duration. Using RNA transcripts, the TCR beta CDR3 regions were amplified. Second-round multiplex PCR followed a first-round RT-PCR using HTBI primers. TCRdb re-called the multiplex PCR reads through MiXCR, storing one row per CDR3 protein. The top ten hold around 4.6% of the sample, which has approximately 540,000 distinct CDR3 sequences, roughly 40% seen once. This CDR3 contains 14 residues. V was pared by 3 bases and J by 8 bases, with 19 bases between. Germline loops: CDR1 GTSNPN, CDR2 SVGIG (reference sequence). This sample is drawn from a study of Graves' ophthalmopathy and Graves' hyperthyroidism. Whole-study findings and limits: Detected in blood as well were most expanded thyroid clonotypes with frequency above 0.001.

The sequence came from an adult man with Graves' hyperthyroidism. The chain combines TRBV30 with TRBJ1-2; D might be TRBD1 (6 bases). The sequenced sample was peripheral blood or thyroid tissue (not recorded which). The chain's CDR3 is CAWRTPLQGGGYTF. CDR3 sequence (DNA): TGTGCCTGGAGGACACCCTTACAGGGTGGGGGCTACACCTTC.